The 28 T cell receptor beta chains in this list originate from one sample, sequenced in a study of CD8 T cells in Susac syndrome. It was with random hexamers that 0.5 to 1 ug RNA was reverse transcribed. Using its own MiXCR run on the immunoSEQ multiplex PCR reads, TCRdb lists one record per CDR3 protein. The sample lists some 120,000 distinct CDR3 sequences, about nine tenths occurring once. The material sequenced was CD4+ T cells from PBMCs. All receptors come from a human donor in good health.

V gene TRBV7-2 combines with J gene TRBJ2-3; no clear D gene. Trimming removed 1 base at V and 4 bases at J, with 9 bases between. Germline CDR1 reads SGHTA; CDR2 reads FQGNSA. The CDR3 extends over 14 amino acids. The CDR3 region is CASSLGGMSDTQYF. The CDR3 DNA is TGTGCCAGCAGCTTAGGGGGTATGTCAGATACGCAGTATTTT. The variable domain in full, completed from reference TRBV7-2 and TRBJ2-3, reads GAGVSQSPSNKVTEKGKDVELRCDPISGHTALYWYRQSLGQGLEFLIYFQGNSAPDKSGLPSDRFSAERTGGSVSTLTIQRTQQEDSAVYLCASSLGGMSDTQYFGPGTRLTVL.

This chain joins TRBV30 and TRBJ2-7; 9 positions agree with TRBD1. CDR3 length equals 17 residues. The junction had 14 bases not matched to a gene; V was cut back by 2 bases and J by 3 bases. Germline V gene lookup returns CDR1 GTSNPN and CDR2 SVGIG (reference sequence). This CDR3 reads CAWSTIAPGQGNYEQYF. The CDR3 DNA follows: TGTGCCTGGAGTACGATAGCACCGGGACAGGGCAACTACGAGCAGTACTTC.

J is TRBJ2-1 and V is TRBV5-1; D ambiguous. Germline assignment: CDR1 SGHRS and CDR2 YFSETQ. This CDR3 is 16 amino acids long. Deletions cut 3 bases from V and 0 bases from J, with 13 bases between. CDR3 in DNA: TGCGCCAGCAGCTACCAGAGCACGAGCTCCTACAATGAGCAGTTCTTC. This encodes CASSYQSTSSYNEQFF.

In DNA, the CDR3 is TGCAGTGCGGGGCGAGTGGAGACCCAGTACTTC. It translates to CSAGRVETQYF. This rearrangement joins TRBV20-1 to TRBJ2-5; TRBD1 is a possible D gene (5 bases). The germline V gene encodes CDR1 DFQATT and CDR2 SNEGSKA (reference sequence). The CDR3 runs 11 residues. Between the trimmed V and J ends, which lost 6 bases and 5 bases, there was a span of 10 bases.

The CDR3 sequence is CASSYSGQGAFYEQYF. The DNA of the CDR3 is TGTGCCAGCAGTTACTCCGGACAGGGGGCTTTCTACGAGCAGTACTTC. The gene calls are TRBV6-2 or TRBV6-3 and TRBJ2-7, with TRBD1 matching 11 bases. The CDR3 has 16 amino acids. Per germline, CDR1 MNHEY and CDR2 SVGEGT. With V trimmed by 0 bases and J by 3 bases, 4 bases remained unmatched.

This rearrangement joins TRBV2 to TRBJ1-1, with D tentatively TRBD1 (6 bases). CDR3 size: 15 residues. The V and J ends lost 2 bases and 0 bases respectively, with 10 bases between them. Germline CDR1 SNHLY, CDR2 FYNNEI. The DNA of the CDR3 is TGTGCCAGCAGTGAACAGGGGAGCTTGAACACTGAAGCTTTCTTT. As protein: CASSEQGSLNTEAFF.

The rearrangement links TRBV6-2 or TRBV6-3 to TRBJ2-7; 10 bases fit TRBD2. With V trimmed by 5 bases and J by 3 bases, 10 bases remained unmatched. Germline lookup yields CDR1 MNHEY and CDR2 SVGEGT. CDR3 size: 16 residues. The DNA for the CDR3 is TGTGCCAGCAGTCCGGGATCTAGCGGGAGATACTACGAGCAGTACTTC. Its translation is CASSPGSSGRYYEQYF.

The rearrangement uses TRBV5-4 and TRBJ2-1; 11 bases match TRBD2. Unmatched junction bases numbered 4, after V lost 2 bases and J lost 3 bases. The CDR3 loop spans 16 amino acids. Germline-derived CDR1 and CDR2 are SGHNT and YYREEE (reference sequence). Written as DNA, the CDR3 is TGTGCCAGCAGCTTTCAGACTAGCGGGGTCTACAATGAGCAGTTCTTC. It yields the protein CASSFQTSGVYNEQFF.

The CDR3 is CASSLNAVAEAFF. In DNA, the CDR3 is TGTGCCAGCAGCTTAAATGCGGTGGCTGAAGCTTTCTTT. This chain connects TRBV7-2 to TRBJ1-1; D unclear. Trimming took off 2 bases at V and 6 bases at J, with 10 bases between the two ends. The CDR3 runs 13 residues. Germline assignment: CDR1 SGHTA and CDR2 FQGNSA.

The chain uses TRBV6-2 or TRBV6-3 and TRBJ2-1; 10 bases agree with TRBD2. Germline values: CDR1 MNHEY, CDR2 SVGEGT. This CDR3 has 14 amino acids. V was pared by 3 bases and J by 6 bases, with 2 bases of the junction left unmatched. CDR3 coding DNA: TGTGCCAGCAGTTATCGACTAGCGGGCAATGAGCAGTTCTTC. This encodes CASSYRLAGNEQFF.

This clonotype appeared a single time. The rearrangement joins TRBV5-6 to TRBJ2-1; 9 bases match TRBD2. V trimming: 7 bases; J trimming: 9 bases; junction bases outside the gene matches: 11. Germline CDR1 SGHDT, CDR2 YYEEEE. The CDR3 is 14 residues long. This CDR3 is CASHDPGLAGEQFF. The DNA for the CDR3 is TGTGCCAGCCACGATCCGGGACTAGCTGGTGAGCAGTTCTTC.

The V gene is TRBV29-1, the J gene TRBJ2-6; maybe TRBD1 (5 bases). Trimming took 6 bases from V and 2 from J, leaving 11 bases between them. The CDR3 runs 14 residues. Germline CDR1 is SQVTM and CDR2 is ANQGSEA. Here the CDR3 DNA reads TGCAGCGTCGAGCAGGGAACTGGGGCCAACGTCCTGACTTTC. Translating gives CSVEQGTGANVLTF. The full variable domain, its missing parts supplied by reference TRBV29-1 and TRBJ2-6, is SAVISQKPSRDICQRGTSLTIQCQVDSQVTMMFWYRQQPGQSLTLIATANQGSEATYESGFVIDKFPISRPNLTFSTLTVSNMSPEDSSIYLCSVEQGTGANVLTFGAGSRLTVL.

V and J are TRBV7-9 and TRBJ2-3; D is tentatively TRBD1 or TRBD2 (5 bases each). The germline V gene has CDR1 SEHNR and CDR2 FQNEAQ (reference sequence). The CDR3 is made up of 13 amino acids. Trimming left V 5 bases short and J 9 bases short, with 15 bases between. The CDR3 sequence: CASSPRDGRTQYF. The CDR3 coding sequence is TGTGCCAGCAGCCCACGGGACGGACGAACGCAGTATTTT.

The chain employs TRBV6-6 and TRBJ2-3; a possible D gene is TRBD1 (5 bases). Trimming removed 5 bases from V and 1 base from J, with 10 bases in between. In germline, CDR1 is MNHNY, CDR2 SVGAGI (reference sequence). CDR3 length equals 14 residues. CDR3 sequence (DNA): TGTGCCAGCAGTAGGGGCCTCGGCACAGATACGCAGTATTTT. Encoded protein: CASSRGLGTDTQYF.

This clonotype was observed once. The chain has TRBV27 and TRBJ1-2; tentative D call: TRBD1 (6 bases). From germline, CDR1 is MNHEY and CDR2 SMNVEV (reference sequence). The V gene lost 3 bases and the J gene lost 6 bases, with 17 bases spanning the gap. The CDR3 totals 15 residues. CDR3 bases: TGTGCCAGCAGTTTTAGGAGTCAGGGGCATGATGGCTACACCTTC. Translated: CASSFRSQGHDGYTF.

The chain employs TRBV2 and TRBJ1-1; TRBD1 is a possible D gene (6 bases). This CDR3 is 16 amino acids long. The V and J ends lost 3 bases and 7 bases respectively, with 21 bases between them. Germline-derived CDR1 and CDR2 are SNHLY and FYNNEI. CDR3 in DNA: TGTGCCAGCAGTGAGCATCTATTGGGGGCGAAAGGTGAAGCTTTCTTT. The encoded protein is CASSEHLLGAKGEAFF.

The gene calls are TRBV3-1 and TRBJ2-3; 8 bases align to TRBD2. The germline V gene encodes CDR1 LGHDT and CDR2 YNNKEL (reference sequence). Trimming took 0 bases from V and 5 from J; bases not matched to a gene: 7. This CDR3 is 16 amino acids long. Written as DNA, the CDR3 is TGTGCCAGCAGCCAAGAACTCGGGGGGGCCAAAGATACGCAGTATTTT. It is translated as CASSQELGGAKDTQYF.

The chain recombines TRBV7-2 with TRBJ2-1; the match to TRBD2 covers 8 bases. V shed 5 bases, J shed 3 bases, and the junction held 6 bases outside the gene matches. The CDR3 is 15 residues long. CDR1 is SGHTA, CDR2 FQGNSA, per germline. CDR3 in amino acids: CASSPTGTSYNEQFF. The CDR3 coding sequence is TGTGCCAGCAGCCCGACCGGGACTAGCTACAATGAGCAGTTCTTC.

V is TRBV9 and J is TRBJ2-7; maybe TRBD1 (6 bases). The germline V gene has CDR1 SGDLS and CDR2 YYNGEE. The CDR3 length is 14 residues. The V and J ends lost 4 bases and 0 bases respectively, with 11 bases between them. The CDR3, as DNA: TGTGCCAGCAGCTGGGACACCAACTCCTACGAGCAGTACTTC. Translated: CASSWDTNSYEQYF.

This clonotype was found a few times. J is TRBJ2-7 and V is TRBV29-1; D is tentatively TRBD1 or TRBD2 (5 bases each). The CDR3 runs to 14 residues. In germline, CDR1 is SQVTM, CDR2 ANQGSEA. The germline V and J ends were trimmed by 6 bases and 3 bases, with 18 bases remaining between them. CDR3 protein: CSVGVRRLLYEQYF. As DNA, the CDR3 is TGCAGCGTGGGGGTCCGCAGACTTCTCTACGAGCAGTACTTC.

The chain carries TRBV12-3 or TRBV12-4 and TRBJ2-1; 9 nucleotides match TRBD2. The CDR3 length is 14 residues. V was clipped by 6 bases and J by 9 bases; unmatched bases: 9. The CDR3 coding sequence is TGTGCCAGCAGCCCCCTGACTAGCGGCAGTGAGCAGTTCTTC. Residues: CASSPLTSGSEQFF.

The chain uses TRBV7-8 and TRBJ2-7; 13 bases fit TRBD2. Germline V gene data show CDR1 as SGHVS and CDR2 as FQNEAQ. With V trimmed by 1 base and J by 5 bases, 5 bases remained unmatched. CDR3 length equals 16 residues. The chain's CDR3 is CASSLGLAGGGHEQYF. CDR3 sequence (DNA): TGTGCCAGCAGCTTAGGACTAGCGGGAGGTGGGCACGAGCAGTACTTC.

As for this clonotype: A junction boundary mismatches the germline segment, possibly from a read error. CDR3 amino acids: CASSSRTGTDMQYF. The CDR3 bases are TGTGCCAGCAGCTCCAGGACGGGCACAGATATGCAGTATTTT. This sequence joins TRBV5-4 and TRBJ2-3; D ambiguous. CDR3 size: 14 residues. Germline V gene lookup returns CDR1 SGHNT and CDR2 YYREEE (reference sequence).

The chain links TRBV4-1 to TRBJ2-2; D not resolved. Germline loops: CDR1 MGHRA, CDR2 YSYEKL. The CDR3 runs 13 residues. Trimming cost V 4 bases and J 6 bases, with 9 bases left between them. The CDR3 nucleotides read TGCGCCAGCAGCCCTGCGCTGGCCGGGGAGCTGTTTTTT. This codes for CASSPALAGELFF.

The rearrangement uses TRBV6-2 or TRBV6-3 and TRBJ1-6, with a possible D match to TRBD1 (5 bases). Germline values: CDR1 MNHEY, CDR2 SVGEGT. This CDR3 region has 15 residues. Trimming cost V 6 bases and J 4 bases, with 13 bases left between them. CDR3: CASRTSGLYNSPLHF. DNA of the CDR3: TGTGCCAGCAGGACCTCGGGACTTTATAATTCACCCCTCCACTTT.

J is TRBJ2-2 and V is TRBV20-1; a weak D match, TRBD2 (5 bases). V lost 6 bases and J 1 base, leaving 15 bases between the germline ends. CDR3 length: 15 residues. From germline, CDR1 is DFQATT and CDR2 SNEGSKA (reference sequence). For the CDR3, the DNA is TGCAGTGCAATGAAAGAACTAGGGAACACCGGGGAGCTGTTTTTT. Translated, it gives CSAMKELGNTGELFF.

DNA for the CDR3: TGTGCCAGCAGCCAATTGAGAGGGTTGGGTCAGCCCCAGCATTTT. Translation gives CASSQLRGLGQPQHF. The chain uses TRBV16 and TRBJ1-5; D is ambiguous. Germline CDR1 and CDR2: KGHSY and FQNENV. Trimming removed 1 base from V and 6 bases from J, with 13 bases in between. This CDR3 region has 15 residues.

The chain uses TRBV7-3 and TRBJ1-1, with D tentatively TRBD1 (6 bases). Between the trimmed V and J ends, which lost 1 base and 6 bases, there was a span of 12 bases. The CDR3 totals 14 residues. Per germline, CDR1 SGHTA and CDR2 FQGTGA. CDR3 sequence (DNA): TGTGCCAGCAGCTTAAAAGCAGGGGTAGCTGAAGCTTTCTTT. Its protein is CASSLKAGVAEAFF. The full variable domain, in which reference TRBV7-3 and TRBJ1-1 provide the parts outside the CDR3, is GAGVSQTPSNKVTEKGKYVELRCDPISGHTALYWYRQSLGQGPEFLIYFQGTGAADDSGLPNDRFFAVRPEGSVSTLKIQRTERGDSAVYLCASSLKAGVAEAFFGQGTRLTVV.